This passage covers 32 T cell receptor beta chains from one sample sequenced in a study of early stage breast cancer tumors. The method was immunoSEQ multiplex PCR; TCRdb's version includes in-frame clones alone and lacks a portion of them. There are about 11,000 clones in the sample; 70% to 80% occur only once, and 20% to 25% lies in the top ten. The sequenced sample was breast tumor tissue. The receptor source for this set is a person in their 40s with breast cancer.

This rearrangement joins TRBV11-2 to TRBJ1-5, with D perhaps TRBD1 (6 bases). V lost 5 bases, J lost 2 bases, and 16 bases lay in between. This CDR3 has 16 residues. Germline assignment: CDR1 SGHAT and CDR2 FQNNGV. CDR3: CASSRLGGGGNQPQHF. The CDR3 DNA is TGTGCCAGCAGCAGACTAGGGGGAGGGGGCAATCAGCCCCAGCATTTT.

For the CDR3, the DNA is TGTGCCAGCAGTTTCCGGGGTGGGCAACTGTTTTTT. Its protein is CASSFRGGQLFF. The J gene is TRBJ1-4, the V gene TRBV27, with unresolved D. The CDR3 totals 12 residues. V gave up 3 bases and J gave up 12 bases, with 11 bases separating them. The germline V gene encodes CDR1 MNHEY and CDR2 SMNVEV (reference sequence).

The CDR3 DNA is TGTGCCAGCAGCTTAAGGCAGGCGGTAAGGACTGAAGCTTTCTTT. As protein: CASSLRQAVRTEAFF. The chain links TRBV7-2 to TRBJ1-1; no definite D call. V lost 2 bases to trimming and J lost 5 bases, with 15 bases between them. The CDR3 is 15 amino acids. Germline V gene lookup returns CDR1 SGHTA and CDR2 FQGNSA.

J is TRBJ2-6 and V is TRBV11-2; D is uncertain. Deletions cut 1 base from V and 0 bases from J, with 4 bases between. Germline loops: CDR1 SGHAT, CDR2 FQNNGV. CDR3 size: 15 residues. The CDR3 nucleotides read TGTGCCAGCAGCTTAGGGATCTCTGGGGCCAACGTCCTGACTTTC. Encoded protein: CASSLGISGANVLTF.

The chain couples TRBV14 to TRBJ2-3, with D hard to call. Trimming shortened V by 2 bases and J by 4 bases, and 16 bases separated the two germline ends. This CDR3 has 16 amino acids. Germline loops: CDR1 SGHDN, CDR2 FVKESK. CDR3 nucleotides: TGTGCCAGCAGCCAAACCCGATTCCCTCCTGCAGATACGCAGTATTTT. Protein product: CASSQTRFPPADTQYF.

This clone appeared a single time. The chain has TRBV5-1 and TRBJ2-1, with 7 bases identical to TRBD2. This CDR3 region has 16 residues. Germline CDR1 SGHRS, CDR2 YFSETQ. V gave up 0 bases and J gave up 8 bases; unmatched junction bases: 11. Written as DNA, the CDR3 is TGCGCCAGCAGCTTGGCAGAGGGAGGGCCGGTGGATGAGCAGTTCTTC. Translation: CASSLAEGGPVDEQFF.

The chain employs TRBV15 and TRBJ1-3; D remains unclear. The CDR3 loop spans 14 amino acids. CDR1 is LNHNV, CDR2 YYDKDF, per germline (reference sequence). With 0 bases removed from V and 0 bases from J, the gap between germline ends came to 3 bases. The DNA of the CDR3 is TGTGCCACCAGCAGAGAGAGCTCTGGAAACACCATATATTTT. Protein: CATSRESSGNTIYF.

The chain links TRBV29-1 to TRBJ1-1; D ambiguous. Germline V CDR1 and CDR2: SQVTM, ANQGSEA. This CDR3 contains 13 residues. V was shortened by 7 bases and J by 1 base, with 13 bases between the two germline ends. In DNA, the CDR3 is TGCAGCGCCGAAGGAGGCCCGAACACTGAAGCTTTCTTT. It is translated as CSAEGGPNTEAFF.

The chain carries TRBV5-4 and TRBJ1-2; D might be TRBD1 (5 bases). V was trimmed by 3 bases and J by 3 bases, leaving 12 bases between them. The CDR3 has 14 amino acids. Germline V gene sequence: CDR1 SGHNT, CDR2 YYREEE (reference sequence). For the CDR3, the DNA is TGTGCCAGCAGCTCGTCAAGGGGAGACTATGGCTACACCTTC. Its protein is CASSSSRGDYGYTF.

DNA of the CDR3: TGTGCCATCAGTGAGTTAGCGGGAGTAGTTGGAGATACGCAGTATTTT. This sequence encodes CAISELAGVVGDTQYF. The gene calls are TRBV10-3 and TRBJ2-3; 9 nucleotides match TRBD2. Per germline, CDR1 ENHRY and CDR2 SYGVKD. This CDR3 comprises 16 residues. With 1 base clipped from V and 5 bases from J, the junction kept 7 bases outside the gene matches.

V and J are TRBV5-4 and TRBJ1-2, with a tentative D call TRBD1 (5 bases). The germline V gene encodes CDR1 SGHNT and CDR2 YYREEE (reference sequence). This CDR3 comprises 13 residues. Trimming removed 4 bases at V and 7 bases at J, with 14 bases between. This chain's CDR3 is CASSLEGTSGYTF. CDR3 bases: TGTGCCAGCAGCCTGGAAGGGACCTCTGGCTACACCTTC.

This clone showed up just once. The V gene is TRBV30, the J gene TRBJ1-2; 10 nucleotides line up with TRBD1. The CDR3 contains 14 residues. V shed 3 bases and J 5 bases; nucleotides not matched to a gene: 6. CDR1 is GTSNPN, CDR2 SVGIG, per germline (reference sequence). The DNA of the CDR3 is TGTGCCTGGAGGGACCGGGACAGGGGATATGGCTACACCTTC. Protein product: CAWRDRDRGYGYTF. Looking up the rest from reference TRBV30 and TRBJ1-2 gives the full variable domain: SQTIHQWPATLVQPVGSPLSLECTVEGTSNPNLYWYRQAAGRGLQLLFYSVGIGQISSEVPQNLSASRPQDRQFILSSKKLLLSDSGFYLCAWRDRDRGYGYTFGSGTRLTVV.

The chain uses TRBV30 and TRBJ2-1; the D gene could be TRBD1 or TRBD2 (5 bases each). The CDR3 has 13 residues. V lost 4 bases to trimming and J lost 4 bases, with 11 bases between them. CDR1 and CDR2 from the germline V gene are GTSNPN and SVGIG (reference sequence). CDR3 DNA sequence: TGTGCCTGGACCCGGGACGATTACAATGAGCAGTTCTTC. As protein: CAWTRDDYNEQFF.

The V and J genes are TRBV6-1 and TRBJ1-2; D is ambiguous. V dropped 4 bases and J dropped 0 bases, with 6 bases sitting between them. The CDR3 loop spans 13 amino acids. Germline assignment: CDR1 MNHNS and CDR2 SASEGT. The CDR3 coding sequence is TGTGCCAGCAGTGTCGGGGCTAACTATGGCTACACCTTC. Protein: CASSVGANYGYTF.

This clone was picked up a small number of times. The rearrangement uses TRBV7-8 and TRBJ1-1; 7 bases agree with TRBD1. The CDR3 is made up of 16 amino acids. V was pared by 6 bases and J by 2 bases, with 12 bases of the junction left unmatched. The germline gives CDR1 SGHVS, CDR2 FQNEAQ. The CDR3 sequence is CASRLTGAGGNTEAFF. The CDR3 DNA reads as TGTGCCAGCAGGCTTACAGGGGCAGGTGGAAACACTGAAGCTTTCTTT.

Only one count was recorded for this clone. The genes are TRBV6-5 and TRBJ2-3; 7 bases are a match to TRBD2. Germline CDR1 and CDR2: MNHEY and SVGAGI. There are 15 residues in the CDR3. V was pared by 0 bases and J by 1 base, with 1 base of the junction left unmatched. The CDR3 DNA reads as TGTGCCAGCAGTTACTCGGCGGGAGGCACAGATACGCAGTATTTT. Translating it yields CASSYSAGGTDTQYF.

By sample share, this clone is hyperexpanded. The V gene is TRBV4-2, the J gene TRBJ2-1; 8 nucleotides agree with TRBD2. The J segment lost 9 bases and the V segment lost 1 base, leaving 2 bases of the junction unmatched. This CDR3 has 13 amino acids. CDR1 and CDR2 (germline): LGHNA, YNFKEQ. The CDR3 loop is CASSQALAVEQFF. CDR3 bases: TGTGCCAGCAGCCAAGCACTAGCGGTTGAGCAGTTCTTC.

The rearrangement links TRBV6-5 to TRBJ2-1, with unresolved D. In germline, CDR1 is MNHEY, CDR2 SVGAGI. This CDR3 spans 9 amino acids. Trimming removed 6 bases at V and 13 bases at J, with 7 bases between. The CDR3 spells CASSPPQFF. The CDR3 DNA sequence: TGTGCCAGCAGCCCCCCCCAGTTCTTC.

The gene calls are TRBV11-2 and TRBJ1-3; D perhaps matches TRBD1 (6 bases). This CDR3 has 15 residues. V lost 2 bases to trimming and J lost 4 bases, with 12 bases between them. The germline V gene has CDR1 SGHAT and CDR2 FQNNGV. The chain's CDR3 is CASSLLGAGGNTIYF. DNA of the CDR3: TGTGCCAGCAGCTTATTGGGGGCCGGGGGAAACACCATATATTTT.

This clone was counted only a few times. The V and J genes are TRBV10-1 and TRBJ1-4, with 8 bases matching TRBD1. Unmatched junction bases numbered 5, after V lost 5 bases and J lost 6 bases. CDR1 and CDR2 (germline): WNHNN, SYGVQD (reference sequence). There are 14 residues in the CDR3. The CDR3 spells CASSRDRSDEKLFF. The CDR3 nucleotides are TGCGCCAGCAGTCGGGACAGGTCCGATGAAAAACTGTTTTTT.

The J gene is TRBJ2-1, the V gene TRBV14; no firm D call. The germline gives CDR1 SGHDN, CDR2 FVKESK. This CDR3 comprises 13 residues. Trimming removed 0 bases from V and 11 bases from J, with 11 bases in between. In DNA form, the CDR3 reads TGTGCCAGCAGCCAAGATATGGTGGGTCAGCAGTTCTTC. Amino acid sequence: CASSQDMVGQQFF.

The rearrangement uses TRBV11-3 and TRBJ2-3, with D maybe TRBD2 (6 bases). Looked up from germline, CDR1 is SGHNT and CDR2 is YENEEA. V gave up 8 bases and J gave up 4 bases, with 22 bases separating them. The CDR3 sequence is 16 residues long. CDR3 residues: CASSSFREAPADTQYF. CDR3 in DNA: TGTGCCAGCTCCTCGTTTAGGGAGGCGCCGGCAGATACGCAGTATTTT. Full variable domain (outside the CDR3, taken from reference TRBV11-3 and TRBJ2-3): EAGVVQSPRYKIIEKKQPVAFWCNPISGHNTLYWYLQNLGQGPELLIRYENEEAVDDSQLPKDRFSAERLKGVDSTLKIQPAELGDSAVYLCASSSFREAPADTQYFGPGTRLTVL.

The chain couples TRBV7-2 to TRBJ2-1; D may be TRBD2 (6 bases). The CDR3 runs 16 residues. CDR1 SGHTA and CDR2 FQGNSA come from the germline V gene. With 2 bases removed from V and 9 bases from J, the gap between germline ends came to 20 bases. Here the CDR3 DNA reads TGTGCCAGCAGCTTACTCCCTAGCCTAGTGGGGGGTGAGCAGTTCTTC. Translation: CASSLLPSLVGGEQFF.

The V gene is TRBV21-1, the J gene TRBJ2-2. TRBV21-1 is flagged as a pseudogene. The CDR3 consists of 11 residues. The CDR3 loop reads CASTPPGELFF. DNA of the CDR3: TGTGCCAGCACCCCCCCCGGGGAGCTGTTTTTT.

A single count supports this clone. CDR3 sequence reads: CASSLTVRTNTEAFF. CDR3 nucleotides: TGCGCCAGCAGCTTGACAGTCCGGACGAACACTGAAGCTTTCTTT. The chain uses TRBV5-1 and TRBJ1-1; D remains ambiguous. Per the germline V gene, CDR1 is SGHRS and CDR2 is YFSETQ. V lost 1 base and J 1 base, leaving 11 bases between the germline ends. The CDR3 loop spans 15 amino acids. The variable domain in full, with the rest retrieved from reference TRBV5-1 and TRBJ1-1, is KAGVTQTPRYLIKTRGQQVTLSCSPISGHRSVSWYQQTPGQGLQFLFEYFSETQRNKGNFPGRFSGRQFSNSRSEMNVSTLELGDSALYLCASSLTVRTNTEAFFGQGTRLTVV.

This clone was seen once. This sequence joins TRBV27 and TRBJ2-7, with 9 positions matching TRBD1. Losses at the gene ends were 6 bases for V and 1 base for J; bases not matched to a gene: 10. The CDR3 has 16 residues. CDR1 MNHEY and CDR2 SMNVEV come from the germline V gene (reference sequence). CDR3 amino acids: CASRVQGAPGSYEQYF. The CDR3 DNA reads TGTGCCAGCAGGGTACAGGGGGCGCCGGGATCCTACGAGCAGTACTTC.

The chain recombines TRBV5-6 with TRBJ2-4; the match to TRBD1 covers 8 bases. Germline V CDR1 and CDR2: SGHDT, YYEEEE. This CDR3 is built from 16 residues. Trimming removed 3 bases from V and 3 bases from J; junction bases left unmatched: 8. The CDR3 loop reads CASSSPGQAIKNIQYF. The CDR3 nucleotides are TGTGCCAGCAGCTCACCGGGACAGGCGATCAAAAACATTCAGTACTTC. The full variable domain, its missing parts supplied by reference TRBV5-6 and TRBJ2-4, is DAGVTQSPTHLIKTRGQQVTLRCSPKSGHDTVSWYQQALGQGPQFIFQYYEEEERQRGNFPDRFSGHQFPNYSSELNVNALLLGDSALYLCASSSPGQAIKNIQYFGAGTRLSVL.

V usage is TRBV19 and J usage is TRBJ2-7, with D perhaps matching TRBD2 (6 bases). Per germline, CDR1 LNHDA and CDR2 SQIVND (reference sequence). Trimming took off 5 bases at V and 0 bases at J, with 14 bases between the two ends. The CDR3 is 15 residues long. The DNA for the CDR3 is TGTGCCAGTAGTTCCGCGCCCGGGAGCTCCTACGAGCAGTACTTC. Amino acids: CASSSAPGSSYEQYF.

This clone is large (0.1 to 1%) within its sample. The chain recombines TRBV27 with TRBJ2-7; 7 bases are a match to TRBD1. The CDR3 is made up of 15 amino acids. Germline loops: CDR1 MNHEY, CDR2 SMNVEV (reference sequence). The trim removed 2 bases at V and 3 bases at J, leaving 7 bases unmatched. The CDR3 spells CASSLNRGGSYEQYF. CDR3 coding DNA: TGTGCCAGCAGTTTAAACAGGGGCGGTAGCTACGAGCAGTACTTC.

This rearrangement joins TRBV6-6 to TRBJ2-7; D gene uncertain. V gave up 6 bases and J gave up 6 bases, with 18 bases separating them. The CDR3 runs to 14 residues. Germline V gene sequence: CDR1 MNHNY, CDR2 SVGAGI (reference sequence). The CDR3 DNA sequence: TGTGCCAGCAGCCTGACTGAAAAACTAACCGAGCAGTACTTC. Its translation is CASSLTEKLTEQYF.

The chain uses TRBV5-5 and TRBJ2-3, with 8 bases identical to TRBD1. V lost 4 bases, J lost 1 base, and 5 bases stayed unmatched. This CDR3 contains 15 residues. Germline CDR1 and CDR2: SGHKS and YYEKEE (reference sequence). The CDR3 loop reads CASSTPGGGTDTQYF. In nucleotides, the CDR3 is TGTGCCAGCAGCACCCCAGGGGGCGGCACAGATACGCAGTATTTT.

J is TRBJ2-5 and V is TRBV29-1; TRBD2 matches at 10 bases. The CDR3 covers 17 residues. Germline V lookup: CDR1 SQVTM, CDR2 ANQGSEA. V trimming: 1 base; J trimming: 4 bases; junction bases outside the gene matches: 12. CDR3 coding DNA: TGCAGCGTTGAAGGCGGGGGGGGAGCGGGAGGGCCAGAGACCCAGTACTTC. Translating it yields CSVEGGGGAGGPETQYF.